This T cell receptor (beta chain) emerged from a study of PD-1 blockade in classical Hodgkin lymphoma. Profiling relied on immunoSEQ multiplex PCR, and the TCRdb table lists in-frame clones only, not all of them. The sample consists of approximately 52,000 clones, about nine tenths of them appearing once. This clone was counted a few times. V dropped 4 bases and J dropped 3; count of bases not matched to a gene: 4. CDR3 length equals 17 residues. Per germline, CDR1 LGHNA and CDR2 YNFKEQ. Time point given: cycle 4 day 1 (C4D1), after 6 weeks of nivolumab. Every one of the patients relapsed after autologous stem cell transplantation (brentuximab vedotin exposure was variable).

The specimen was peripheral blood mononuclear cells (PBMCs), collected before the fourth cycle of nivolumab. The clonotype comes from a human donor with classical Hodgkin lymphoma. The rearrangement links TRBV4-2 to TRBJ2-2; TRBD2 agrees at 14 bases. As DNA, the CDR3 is TGTGCCAGCAGCCCGACTAGCGGGGGGGCCTACACCGGGGAGCTGTTTTTT. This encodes CASSPTSGGAYTGELFF.